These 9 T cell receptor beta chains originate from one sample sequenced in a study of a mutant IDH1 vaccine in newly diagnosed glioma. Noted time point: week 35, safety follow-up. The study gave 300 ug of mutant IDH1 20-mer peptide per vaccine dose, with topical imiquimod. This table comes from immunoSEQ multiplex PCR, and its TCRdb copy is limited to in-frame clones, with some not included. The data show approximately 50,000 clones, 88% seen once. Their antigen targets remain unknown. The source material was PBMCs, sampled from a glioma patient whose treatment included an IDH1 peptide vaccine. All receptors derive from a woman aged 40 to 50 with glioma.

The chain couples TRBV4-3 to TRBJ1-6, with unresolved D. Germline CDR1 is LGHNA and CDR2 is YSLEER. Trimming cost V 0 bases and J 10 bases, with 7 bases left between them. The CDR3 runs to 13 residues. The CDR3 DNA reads TGCGCCAGCAGCCAAGAGGGTGGCTCACCCCTCCACTTT. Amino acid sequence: CASSQEGGSPLHF.

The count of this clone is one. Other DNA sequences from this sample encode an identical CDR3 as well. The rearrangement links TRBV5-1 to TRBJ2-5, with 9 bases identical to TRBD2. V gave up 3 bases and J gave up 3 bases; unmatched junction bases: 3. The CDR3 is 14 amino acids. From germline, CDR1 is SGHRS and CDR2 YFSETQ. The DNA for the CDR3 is TGCGCCAGCAGCTGGGGACTAGCAGAAGAGACCCAGTACTTC. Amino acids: CASSWGLAEETQYF.

CDR3 sequence reads: CASTLVGGMVNQPQHF. CDR3 bases: TGTGCCAGTACCCTAGTCGGGGGCATGGTAAACCAGCCCCAGCATTTT. The gene calls are TRBV19 and TRBJ1-5, with D perhaps matching TRBD1 (6 bases). This CDR3 region has 16 residues. Germline V CDR1 and CDR2: LNHDA, SQIVND (reference sequence). V lost 7 bases to trimming and J lost 7 bases, with 23 bases between them. Full variable domain (rest looked up from reference TRBV19 and TRBJ1-5): DGGITQSPKYLFRKEGQNVTLSCEQNLNHDAMYWYRQDPGQGLRLIYYSQIVNDFQKGDIAEGYSVSREKKESFPLTVTSAQKNPTAFYLCASTLVGGMVNQPQHFGDGTRLSIL.

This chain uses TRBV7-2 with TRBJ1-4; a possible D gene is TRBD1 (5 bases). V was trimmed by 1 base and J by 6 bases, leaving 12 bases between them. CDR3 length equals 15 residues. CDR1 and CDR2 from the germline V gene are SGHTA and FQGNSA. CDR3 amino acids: CASSLGGGGYEKLFF. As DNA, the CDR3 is TGTGCCAGCAGCTTAGGGGGCGGGGGGTATGAAAAACTGTTTTTT.

The CDR3 here is CASSAGGPETQYF. In DNA, the CDR3 is TGCGCCAGCAGCGCGGGAGGGCCGGAGACCCAGTACTTC. The rearrangement joins TRBV5-1 to TRBJ2-5; 9 nucleotides line up with TRBD2. Germline lookup yields CDR1 SGHRS and CDR2 YFSETQ. The CDR3 runs to 13 residues. J gave up 5 bases and V 4 bases, and 3 bases lay outside the gene matches.

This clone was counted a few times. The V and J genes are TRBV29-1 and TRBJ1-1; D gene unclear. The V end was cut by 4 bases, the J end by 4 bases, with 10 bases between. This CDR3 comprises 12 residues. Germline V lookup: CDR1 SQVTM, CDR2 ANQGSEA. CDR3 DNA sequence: TGCAGCGTTGCCCTACAGAGCACTGAAGCTTTCTTT. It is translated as CSVALQSTEAFF.

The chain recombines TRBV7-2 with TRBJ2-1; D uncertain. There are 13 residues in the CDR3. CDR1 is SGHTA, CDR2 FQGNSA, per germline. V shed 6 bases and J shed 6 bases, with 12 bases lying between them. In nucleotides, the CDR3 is TGTGCCAGCAGTCAGGTATTCGGCAATGAGCAGTTCTTC. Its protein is CASSQVFGNEQFF.

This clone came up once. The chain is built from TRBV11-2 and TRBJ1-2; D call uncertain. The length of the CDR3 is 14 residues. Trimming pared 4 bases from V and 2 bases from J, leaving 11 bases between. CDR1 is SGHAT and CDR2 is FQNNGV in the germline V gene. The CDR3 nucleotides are TGTGCCAGCAGCTCCCTTATAAAAAACTATGGCTACACCTTC. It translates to CASSSLIKNYGYTF.

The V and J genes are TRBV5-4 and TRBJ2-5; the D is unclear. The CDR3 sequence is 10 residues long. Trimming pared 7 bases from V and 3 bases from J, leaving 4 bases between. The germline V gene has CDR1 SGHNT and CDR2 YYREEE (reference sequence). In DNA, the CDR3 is TGTGCCAGCGGTAAAGAGACCCAGTACTTC. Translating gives CASGKETQYF.